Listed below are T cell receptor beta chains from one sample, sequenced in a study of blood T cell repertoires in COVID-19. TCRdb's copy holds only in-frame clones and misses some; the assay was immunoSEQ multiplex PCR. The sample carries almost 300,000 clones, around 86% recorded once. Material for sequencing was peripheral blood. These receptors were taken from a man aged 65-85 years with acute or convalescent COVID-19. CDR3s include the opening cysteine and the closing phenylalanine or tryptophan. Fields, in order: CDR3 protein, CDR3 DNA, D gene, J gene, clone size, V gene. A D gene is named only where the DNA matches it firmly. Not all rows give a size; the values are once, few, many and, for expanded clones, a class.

CASSLTSNVRTGELFF TGTGCCAGCAGCCTAACTAGTAATGTGCGCACCGGGGAGCTGTTTTTT - TRBJ2-2 - TRBV3-1/TRBV3-2
CASRPTSGRYNEQFF TGTGCCAGCAGGCCAACTAGCGGGAGGTACAATGAGCAGTTCTTC TRBD2 TRBJ2-1 - TRBV2
CASSLMQVRGYTF TGTGCCAGCAGTTTAATGCAGGTGCGTGGCTACACCTTC - TRBJ1-2 - TRBV28
CASSVAPELGETEAFF TGTGCCAGCAGCGTAGCTCCGGAACTGGGCGAAACTGAAGCTTTCTTT - TRBJ1-1 - TRBV9
CASSQDPHRGVYNEQFF TGCGCCAGCAGCCAAGATCCCCACAGGGGGGTTTACAATGAGCAGTTCTTC TRBD1 TRBJ2-1 - TRBV4-3
CASSEYGQAYEQYF TGTGCCAGCAGTGAGTACGGACAGGCCTACGAGCAGTACTTC TRBD1 TRBJ2-7 - TRBV2
CASSSWGGDTGELFF TGTGCCAGCAGCTCGTGGGGGGGAGACACCGGGGAGCTGTTTTTT TRBD2 TRBJ2-2 - TRBV7-9
CASSIEASGRFETQYF TGTGCCAGTAGTATAGAGGCTAGCGGGAGGTTCGAGACCCAGTACTTC TRBD2 TRBJ2-5 - TRBV19
CSAVSHWDNSYNEQFF TGCAGCGCCGTCTCCCATTGGGACAATTCCTACAATGAGCAGTTCTTC - TRBJ2-1 once TRBV29-1
CASSVGHLDNEKLFF TGTGCCAGCAGCGTCGGACACTTAGATAATGAAAAACTGTTTTTT - TRBJ1-4 - TRBV9
CASSMGWKNIQYF TGTGCCAGTAGTATGGGCTGGAAAAACATTCAGTACTTC - TRBJ2-4 once TRBV19
CASSIVTGDQPQHF TGTGCCAGTAGTATAGTGACAGGAGATCAGCCCCAGCATTTT - TRBJ1-5 - TRBV19
CASSAQGSGGVGGNTIYF TGTGCCAGCAGCGCCCAGGGATCGGGGGGCGTAGGTGGAAACACCATATATTTT - TRBJ1-3 - TRBV9
CASSLGRIDSGANVLTF TGTGCCAGCAGCTTAGGCAGGATAGACTCTGGGGCCAACGTCCTGACTTTC - TRBJ2-6 - TRBV5-4
CASSPGVGSSYNSPLHF TGTGCCAGCAGTCCGGGTGTAGGAAGCTCCTATAATTCACCCCTCCACTTT - TRBJ1-6 - TRBV28
CASSVIPRYEQYF TGTGCCAGCAGTGTAATCCCCCGCTACGAGCAGTACTTC - TRBJ2-7 - TRBV2
CASQTALLAEAFF TGTGCCAGTCAGACAGCACTCTTGGCTGAAGCTTTCTTT - TRBJ1-1 - TRBV6-5
CASTPPGGGESPLHF TGTGCCAGCACCCCTCCCGGGGGGGGCGAGTCACCCCTCCACTTT - TRBJ1-6 - TRBV28
CASSLELAGSGGYTF TGTGCCAGCAGCCTGGAACTGGCGGGTTCCGGGGGCTACACCTTC - TRBJ1-2 - TRBV7-8
CATQVLAGCTDTQYF TGCGCCACCCAAGTCCTAGCGGGGTGCACAGATACGCAGTATTTT TRBD2 TRBJ2-3 - TRBV23-1
CASSQERTEQYF TGCGCCAGCAGCCAAGAAAGGACAGAGCAGTATTTT - TRBJ2-3 - TRBV4-1
CASSSPSGRAAYNEQFF TGTGCCAGTAGTTCGCCTAGCGGGAGGGCCGCCTACAATGAGCAGTTCTTC TRBD2 TRBJ2-1 - TRBV19
CSASVGGGTDTQYF TGCAGTGCTAGTGTCGGGGGGGGGACAGATACGCAGTATTTT TRBD2 TRBJ2-3 - TRBV20-1
CASRSSDGELFF TGTGCCAGCAGGTCTAGCGATGGGGAGCTGTTTTTT - TRBJ2-2 - TRBV12-3/TRBV12-4